This T cell receptor beta chain was observed in a study of blood T cell repertoires in COVID-19. This clone was seen only a few times. V was clipped by 1 base and J by 2 bases, with 6 bases between them. This CDR3 is built from 13 residues. Here immunoSEQ multiplex PCR was the method, and the copy in TCRdb shows in-frame clones only, minus some. The sample carries 250,000 to 300,000 clones, roughly 90% recorded once. The sample comprised PBMCs or T cells enriched from blood (not recorded which). The sequence came from a woman between 40 and 55 years old who had recovered from COVID-19. V gene TRBV12-3 or TRBV12-4 combines with J gene TRBJ2-7; D call uncertain. CDR3 nucleotide sequence: TGTGCCAGCAGTTTAGGCAGGACCTACGAGCAGTACTTC. Protein: CASSLGRTYEQYF.